The following is a T cell receptor beta chain sequence with its context. The CDR3 extends over 15 amino acids. Per the germline V gene, CDR1 is SGHRS and CDR2 is YFSETQ. With V trimmed by 4 bases and J by 4 bases, 8 bases remained unmatched. This sample was taken from a study of blood T cell repertoires in COVID-19. Sequencing was performed with immunoSEQ multiplex PCR; in TCRdb, only in-frame clones are kept and a portion is missing. The table lists approximately 110,000 clones, less than 85% of them singletons. The source material was peripheral blood. The TCR sequence derives from an older man with active or convalescent COVID-19. This chain connects TRBV5-1 to TRBJ2-3; 8 bases fit TRBD1. This chain's CDR3 is CASSLGQVYPDTQYF. CDR3 DNA sequence: TGCGCCAGCAGCCTGGGACAGGTTTACCCAGATACGCAGTATTTT.